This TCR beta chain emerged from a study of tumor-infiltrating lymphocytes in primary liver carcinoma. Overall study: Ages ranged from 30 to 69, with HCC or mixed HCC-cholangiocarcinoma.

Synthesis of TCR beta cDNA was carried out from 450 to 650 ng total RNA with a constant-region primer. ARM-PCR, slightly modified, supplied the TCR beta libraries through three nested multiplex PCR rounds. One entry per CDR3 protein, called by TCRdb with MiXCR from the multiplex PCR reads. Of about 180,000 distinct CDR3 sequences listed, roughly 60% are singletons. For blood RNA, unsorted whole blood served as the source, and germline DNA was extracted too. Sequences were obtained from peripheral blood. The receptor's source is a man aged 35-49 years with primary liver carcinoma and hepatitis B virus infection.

The CDR3 sequence: CAIGGLNSNQPQHF. The CDR3 bases are TGTGCCATCGGAGGGTTGAATAGCAATCAGCCCCAGCATTTT. The chain is built from TRBV10-3 and TRBJ1-5, with D uncertain. V lost 8 bases and J 0 bases, leaving 11 bases between the germline ends. The CDR3 consists of 14 residues. In germline, CDR1 is ENHRY, CDR2 SYGVKD.